A single sample gave rise to the 5 T cell receptor beta chains below, sequenced in a study of response to subunit inactivated influenza vaccine. TCRdb reanalysed the RT-PCR reads using MiXCR and keeps one entry per CDR3 protein. The table records just under 550,000 distinct CDR3 sequences, under 30% of them present only once. These data also formed part of another study, on T cells expressing NK-cell markers. That publication notes: TCR beta cDNA was made by 5'RACE template switching with UMIs.

The starting material was CD4+ T cells sorted from PBMCs, obtained 11 to 12 days after vaccination. The source of these receptors is a man aged 50-60 years who received an inactivated influenza vaccine.

Only a few counts were recorded for this clonotype. The chain joins TRBV2 to TRBJ2-5; perhaps D is TRBD1 or TRBD2 (5 bases each). The CDR3 is made up of 15 amino acids. Looked up from germline, CDR1 is SNHLY and CDR2 is FYNNEI. The V end was cut by 0 bases, the J end by 1 base, with 9 bases between. CDR3 in amino acids: CASSEAQGVQETQYF. The CDR3 nucleotides are TGTGCCAGCAGTGAAGCGCAGGGAGTCCAAGAGACCCAGTACTTC.

The chain uses TRBV5-1 and TRBJ2-5; D perhaps matches TRBD2 (5 bases). This CDR3 spans 16 amino acids. With 3 bases removed from V and 0 bases from J, the gap between germline ends came to 15 bases. CDR1 and CDR2 from the germline V gene are SGHRS and YFSETQ. CDR3 DNA sequence: TGCGCCAGCAGCTGGGGAGTGGGGAAAAACCAAGAGACCCAGTACTTC. This codes for CASSWGVGKNQETQYF.

This chain uses TRBV27 with TRBJ2-1, with 12 bases matching TRBD2. CDR3 length: 19 amino acids. Germline-derived CDR1 and CDR2 are MNHEY and SMNVEV (reference sequence). V was clipped by 0 bases and J by 1 base; unmatched bases: 7. The CDR3 DNA sequence: TGTGCCAGCAGTTTATCTTGGGCCCTAGCGGGAGGGTCCTACAATGAGCAGTTCTTC. Translating it yields CASSLSWALAGGSYNEQFF.

CDR3 nucleotide sequence: TGTGCCAGCAGCCCGGGGTACAACAGGGGACTCTACGAGCAGTACTTC. Its translation is CASSPGYNRGLYEQYF. The rearrangement uses TRBV11-2 and TRBJ2-7; D perhaps matches TRBD1 (7 bases). CDR3 length: 16 residues. Trimming stripped 5 bases from V and 3 bases from J, with 20 bases between. CDR1 SGHAT and CDR2 FQNNGV come from the germline V gene.

This clonotype came up a few times. V and J are TRBV19 and TRBJ2-7, with D unresolved. The CDR3 has 13 amino acids. With 3 bases removed from V and 9 bases from J, the gap between germline ends came to 15 bases. Germline CDR1 reads LNHDA; CDR2 reads SQIVND (reference sequence). CDR3 in DNA: TGTGCCAGTAGTATGGGCGGCCTACGAGGGCAGTACTTC. It encodes CASSMGGLRGQYF.